This T cell receptor (beta chain) stems from a study of response to subunit inactivated influenza vaccine. Study-level results: It was suggested by the authors that few new T cells are recruited by each seasonal influenza vaccination.

Regarding this clonotype: What it recognizes is unknown.

CDR1 is SGHVS, CDR2 FQNEAQ, per germline. The CDR3 totals 16 residues. The junction had 7 bases not matched to a gene; V was cut back by 0 bases and J by 5 bases. TCRdb called the RT-PCR reads again in MiXCR, with one record for every CDR3 protein. The sample has 650,000 to 800,000 distinct CDR3 sequences; about 15% are singletons. The chain couples TRBV7-8 to TRBJ1-2, with 9 bases identical to TRBD1. The specimen was PBMCs from blood, collected around 14 days before vaccination. This receptor was identified in a man aged 45-65 years who received an inactivated influenza vaccine. The CDR3 DNA follows: TGTGCCAGCAGCTTAGCAGTTACAGGGGGCCGATATGGCTACACCTTC. As protein: CASSLAVTGGRYGYTF.